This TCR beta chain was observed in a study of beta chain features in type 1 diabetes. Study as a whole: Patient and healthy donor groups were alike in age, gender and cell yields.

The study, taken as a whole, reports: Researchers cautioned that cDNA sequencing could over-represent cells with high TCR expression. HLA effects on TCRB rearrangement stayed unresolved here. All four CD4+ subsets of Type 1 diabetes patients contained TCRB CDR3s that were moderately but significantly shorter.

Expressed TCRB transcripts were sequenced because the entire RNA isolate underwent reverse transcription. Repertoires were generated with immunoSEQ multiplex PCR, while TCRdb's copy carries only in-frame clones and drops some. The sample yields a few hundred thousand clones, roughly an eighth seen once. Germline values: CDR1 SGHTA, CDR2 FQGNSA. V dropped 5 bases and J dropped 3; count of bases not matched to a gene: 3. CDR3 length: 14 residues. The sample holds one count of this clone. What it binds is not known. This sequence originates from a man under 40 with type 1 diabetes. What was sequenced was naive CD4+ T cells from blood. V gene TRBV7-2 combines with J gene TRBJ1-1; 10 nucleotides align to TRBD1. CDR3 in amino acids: CASSPGQGYTEAFF. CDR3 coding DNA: TGTGCCAGCAGCCCGGGACAGGGGTACACTGAAGCTTTCTTT.